A single T cell receptor (beta chain) is shown here with its context. The antigen remains undetermined. V was pared by 2 bases and J by 3 bases, with 11 bases between. The CDR3 is 14 amino acids. Germline CDR1 is SGHTA and CDR2 is FQGNSA. CD4+ cells were split into CD45RA+ naive and CD45RA-negative memory subsets. Sequencing used immunoSEQ multiplex PCR; TCRdb keeps in-frame clones, though not all of them. In the table there are about 2.4 million clones, under 95% of which are singletons. The sample comes from a study of shared clonotypes between healthy human individuals. Whole-study findings and limits: Blood alone was sampled, and tissue repertoires likely differ. Approximately 5% was the fraction of naive CD4 clonotypes found shared across a few donors. Clonotypes not shared had lower generation probabilities than those common to all four donors.

The source is a young man in good health. Some clones in this sample may be carry-over from other donors' samples. Source material: naive CD4+ T cells from PBMCs. Subset: CD45RA+ positively selected. V is TRBV7-2 and J is TRBJ2-7; no reliable D call. CDR3 DNA sequence: TGTGCCAGCAGCTTATTATCCCCAGACTACGAGCAGTACTTC. Translated, it gives CASSLLSPDYEQYF. Based on the CDR3 plus reference TRBV7-2 and TRBJ2-7, the full variable domain is GAGVSQSPSNKVTEKGKDVELRCDPISGHTALYWYRQSLGQGLEFLIYFQGNSAPDKSGLPSDRFSAERTGGSVSTLTIQRTQQEDSAVYLCASSLLSPDYEQYFGPGTRLTVT.